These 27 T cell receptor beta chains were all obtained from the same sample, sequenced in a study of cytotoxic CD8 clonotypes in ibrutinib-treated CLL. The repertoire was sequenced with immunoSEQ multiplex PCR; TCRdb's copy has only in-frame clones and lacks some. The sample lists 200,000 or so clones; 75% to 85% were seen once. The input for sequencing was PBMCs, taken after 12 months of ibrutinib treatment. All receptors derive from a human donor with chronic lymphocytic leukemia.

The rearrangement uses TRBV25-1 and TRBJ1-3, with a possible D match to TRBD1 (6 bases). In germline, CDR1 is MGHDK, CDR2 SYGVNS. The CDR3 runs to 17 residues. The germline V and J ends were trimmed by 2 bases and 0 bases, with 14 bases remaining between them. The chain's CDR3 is CASSEDGQYHSGNTIYF. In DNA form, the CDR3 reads TGTGCCAGCAGTGAAGACGGACAGTACCACTCTGGAAACACCATATATTTT.

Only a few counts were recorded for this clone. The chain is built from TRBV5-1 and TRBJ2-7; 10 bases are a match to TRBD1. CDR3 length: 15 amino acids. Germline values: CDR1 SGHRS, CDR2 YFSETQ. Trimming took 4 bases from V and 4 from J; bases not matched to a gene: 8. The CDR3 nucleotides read TGCGCCAGCAGCCCGATGTCGGACAGGGGGTACGAGCAGTACTTC. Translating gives CASSPMSDRGYEQYF.

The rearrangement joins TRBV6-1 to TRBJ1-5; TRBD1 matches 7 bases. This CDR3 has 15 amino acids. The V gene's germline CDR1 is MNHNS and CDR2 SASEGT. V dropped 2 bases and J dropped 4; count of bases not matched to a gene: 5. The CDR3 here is CASSEPGQPNQPQHF. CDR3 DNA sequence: TGTGCCAGCAGTGAACCGGGACAGCCTAATCAGCCCCAGCATTTT.

CDR3 amino acids: CASSFGDVNEQFF. As DNA, the CDR3 is TGCGCCAGCAGCTTTGGGGATGTGAATGAGCAGTTCTTC. The rearrangement joins TRBV5-1 to TRBJ2-1; D gene unclear. The CDR3 runs 13 residues. Trimming left V 2 bases short and J 7 bases short, with 10 bases between. Germline loops: CDR1 SGHRS, CDR2 YFSETQ.

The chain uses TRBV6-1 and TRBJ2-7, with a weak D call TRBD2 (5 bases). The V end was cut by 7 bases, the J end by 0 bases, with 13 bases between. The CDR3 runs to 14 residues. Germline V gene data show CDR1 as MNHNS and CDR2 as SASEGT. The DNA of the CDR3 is TGTGCCAGCAACCTTCAGCGGTCCTCCTACGAGCAGTACTTC. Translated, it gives CASNLQRSSYEQYF.

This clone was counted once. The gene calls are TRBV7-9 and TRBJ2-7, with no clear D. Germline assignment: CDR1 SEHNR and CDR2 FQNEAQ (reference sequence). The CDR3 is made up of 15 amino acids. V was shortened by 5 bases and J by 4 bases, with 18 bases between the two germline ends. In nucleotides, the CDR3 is TGTGCCAGCAGCCCATCATCGGCCTCCGGTTACGAGCAGTACTTC. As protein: CASSPSSASGYEQYF.

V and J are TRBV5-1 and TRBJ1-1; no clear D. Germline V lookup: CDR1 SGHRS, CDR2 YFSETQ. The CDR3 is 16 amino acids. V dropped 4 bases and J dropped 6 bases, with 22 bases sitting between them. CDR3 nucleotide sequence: TGCGCCAGCAGCCGGTCGGCGGTAGTCGGGGAATCTGAAGCTTTCTTT. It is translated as CASSRSAVVGESEAFF.

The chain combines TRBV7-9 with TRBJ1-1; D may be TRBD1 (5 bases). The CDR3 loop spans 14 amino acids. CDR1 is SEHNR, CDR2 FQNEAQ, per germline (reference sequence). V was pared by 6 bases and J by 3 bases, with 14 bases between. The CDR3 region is CASRRAGGDTEAFF. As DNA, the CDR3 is TGTGCCAGCAGGAGGGCTGGGGGTGACACTGAAGCTTTCTTT.

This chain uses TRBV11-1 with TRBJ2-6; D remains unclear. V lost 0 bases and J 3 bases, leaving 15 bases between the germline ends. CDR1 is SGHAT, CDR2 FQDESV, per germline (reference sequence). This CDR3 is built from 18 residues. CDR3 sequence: CASSLALSVVFGANVLTF. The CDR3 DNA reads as TGTGCCAGCAGCTTAGCCTTGTCGGTAGTTTTTGGGGCCAACGTCCTGACTTTC.

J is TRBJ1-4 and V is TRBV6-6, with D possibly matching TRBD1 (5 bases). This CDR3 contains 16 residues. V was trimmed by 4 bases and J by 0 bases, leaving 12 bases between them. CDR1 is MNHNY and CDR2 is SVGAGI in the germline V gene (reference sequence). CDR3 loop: CASSSGTAATNEKLFF. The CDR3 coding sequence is TGTGCCAGCAGTTCCGGGACGGCAGCAACTAATGAAAAACTGTTTTTT.

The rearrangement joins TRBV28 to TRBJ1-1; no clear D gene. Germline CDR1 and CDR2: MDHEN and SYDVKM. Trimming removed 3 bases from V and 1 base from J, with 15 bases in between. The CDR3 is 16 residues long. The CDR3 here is CASSFSLSAQNTEAFF. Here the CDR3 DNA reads TGTGCCAGCAGTTTCTCCCTATCAGCCCAGAACACTGAAGCTTTCTTT.

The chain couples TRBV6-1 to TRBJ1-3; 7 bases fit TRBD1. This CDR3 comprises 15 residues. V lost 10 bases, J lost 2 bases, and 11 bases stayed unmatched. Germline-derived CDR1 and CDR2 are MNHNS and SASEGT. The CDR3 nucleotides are TGTGCCACCATGCCAATTGACAGGGCTGGAAACACCATATATTTT. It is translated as CATMPIDRAGNTIYF.

This chain's CDR3 is CASSPGGYSGNTIYF. The DNA for the CDR3 is TGTGCCAGCTCACCAGGCGGATACTCTGGAAACACCATATATTTT. The J gene is TRBJ1-3, the V gene TRBV18; D unclear. The CDR3 spans 15 residues. With 2 bases removed from V and 0 bases from J, the gap between germline ends came to 8 bases. CDR1 KGHSH and CDR2 LQKENI come from the germline V gene.

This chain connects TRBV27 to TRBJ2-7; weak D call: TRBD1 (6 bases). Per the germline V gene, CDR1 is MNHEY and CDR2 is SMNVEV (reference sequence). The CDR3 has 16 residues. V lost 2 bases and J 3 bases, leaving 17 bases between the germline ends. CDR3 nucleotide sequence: TGTGCCAGCAGTTTAAAAGGAGAGGACAGAGACTACGAGCAGTACTTC. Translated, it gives CASSLKGEDRDYEQYF.

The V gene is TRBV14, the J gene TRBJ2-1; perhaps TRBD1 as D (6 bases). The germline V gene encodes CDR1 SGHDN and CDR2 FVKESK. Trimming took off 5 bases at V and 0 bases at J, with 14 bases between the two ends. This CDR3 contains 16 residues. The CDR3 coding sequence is TGTGCCAGCAGCTACAGGGCTTCGAGCTCCTACAATGAGCAGTTCTTC. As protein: CASSYRASSSYNEQFF.

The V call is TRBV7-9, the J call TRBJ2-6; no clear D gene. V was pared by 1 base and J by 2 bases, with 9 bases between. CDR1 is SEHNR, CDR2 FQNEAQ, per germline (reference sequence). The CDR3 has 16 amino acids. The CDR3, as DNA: TGTGCCAGCAGCTTAGTTGAGCGCGCTGGGGCCAACGTCCTGACTTTC. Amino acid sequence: CASSLVERAGANVLTF.

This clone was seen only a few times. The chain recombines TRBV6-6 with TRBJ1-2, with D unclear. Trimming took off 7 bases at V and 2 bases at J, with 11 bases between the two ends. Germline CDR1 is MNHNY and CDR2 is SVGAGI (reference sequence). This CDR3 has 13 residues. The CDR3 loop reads CASTQTPNYGYTF. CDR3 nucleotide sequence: TGTGCCAGCACCCAAACACCGAACTATGGCTACACCTTC.

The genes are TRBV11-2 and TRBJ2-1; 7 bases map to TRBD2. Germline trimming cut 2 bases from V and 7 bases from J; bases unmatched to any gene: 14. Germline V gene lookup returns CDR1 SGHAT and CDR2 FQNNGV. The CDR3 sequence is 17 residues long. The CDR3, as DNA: TGTGCCAGCAGCTTACTGAAGGGCGGGAGAAGGGAAAATGAGCAGTTCTTC. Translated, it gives CASSLLKGGRRENEQFF.

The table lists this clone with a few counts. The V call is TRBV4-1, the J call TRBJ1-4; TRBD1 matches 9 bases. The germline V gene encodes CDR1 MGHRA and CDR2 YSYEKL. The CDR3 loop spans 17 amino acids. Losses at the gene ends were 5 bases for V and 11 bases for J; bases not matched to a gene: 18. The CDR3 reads CASSSSRPGTGWGKLFF. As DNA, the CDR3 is TGCGCCAGCAGCTCATCACGACCCGGGACAGGGTGGGGGAAACTGTTTTTT.

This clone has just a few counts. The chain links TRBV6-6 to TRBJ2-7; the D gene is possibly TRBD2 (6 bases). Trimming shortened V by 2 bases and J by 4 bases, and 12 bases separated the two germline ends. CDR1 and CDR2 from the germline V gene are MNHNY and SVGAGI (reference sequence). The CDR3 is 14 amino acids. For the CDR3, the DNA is TGTGCCAGCAGTTACCTCGGGACTGAATACGAGCAGTACTTC. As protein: CASSYLGTEYEQYF.

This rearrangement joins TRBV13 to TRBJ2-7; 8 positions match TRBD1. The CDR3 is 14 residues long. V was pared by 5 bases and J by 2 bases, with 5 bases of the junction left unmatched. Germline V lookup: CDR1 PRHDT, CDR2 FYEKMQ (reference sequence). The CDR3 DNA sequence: TGTGCCAGCAGCCTCCGGGACAGGCCCTACGAGCAGTACTTC. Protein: CASSLRDRPYEQYF.

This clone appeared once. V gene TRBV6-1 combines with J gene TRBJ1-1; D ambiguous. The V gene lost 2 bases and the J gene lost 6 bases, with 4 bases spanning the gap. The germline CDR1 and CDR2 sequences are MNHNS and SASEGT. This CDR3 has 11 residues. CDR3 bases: TGTGCCAGCAGTGAATGGGCTGAAGCTTTCTTT. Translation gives CASSEWAEAFF.

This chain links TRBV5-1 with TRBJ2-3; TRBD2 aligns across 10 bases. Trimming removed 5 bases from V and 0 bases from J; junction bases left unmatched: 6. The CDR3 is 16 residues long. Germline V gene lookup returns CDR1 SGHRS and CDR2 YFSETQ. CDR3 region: CASSSGTSVSTDTQYF. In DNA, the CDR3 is TGCGCCAGCAGTTCCGGGACTAGCGTGAGCACAGATACGCAGTATTTT.

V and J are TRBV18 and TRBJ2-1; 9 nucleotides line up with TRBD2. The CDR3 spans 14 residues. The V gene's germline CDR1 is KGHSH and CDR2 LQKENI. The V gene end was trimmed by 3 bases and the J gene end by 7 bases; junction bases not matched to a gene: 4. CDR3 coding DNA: TGTGCCAGCTCACCGGCTAGCGGGGTTAATGAGCAGTTCTTC. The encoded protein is CASSPASGVNEQFF.

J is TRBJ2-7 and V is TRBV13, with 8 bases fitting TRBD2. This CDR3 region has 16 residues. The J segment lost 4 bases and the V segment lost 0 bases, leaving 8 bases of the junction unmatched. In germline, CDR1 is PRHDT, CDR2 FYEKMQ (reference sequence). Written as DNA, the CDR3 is TGTGCCAGCAGCTTAGGACTGGGGTCGGGAGGGTACGAGCAGTACTTC. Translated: CASSLGLGSGGYEQYF.

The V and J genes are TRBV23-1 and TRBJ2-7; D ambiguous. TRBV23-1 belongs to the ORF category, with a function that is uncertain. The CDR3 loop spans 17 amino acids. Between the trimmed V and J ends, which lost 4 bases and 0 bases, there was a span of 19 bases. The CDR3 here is CASSPSGETTCSYEQYF. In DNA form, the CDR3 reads TGCGCCAGCAGTCCCTCGGGCGAAACCACGTGCTCCTACGAGCAGTACTTC.

CDR3 sequence (DNA): TGTGCCAGCAGGCCGAGGGTAGTCTACACTGAAGCTTTCTTT. Translated: CASRPRVVYTEAFF. J is TRBJ1-1 and V is TRBV27; the D is unclear. Deletions cut 6 bases from V and 3 bases from J, with 14 bases between. Looked up from germline, CDR1 is MNHEY and CDR2 is SMNVEV (reference sequence). This CDR3 is 14 amino acids long.